The clone carrying this TCR beta chain was seen at least ten times. This entry is derived from a study of T cell repertoires in cytomegalovirus infection. TCRdb passed the reads through MiXCR, listing each CDR3 protein once. The sample records 450,000 to 550,000 distinct CDR3 sequences, about 15% being singletons. The CDR3 sequence is 14 residues long. CDR1 is MNHEY and CDR2 is SMNVEV in the germline V gene (reference sequence). V was pared by 6 bases and J by 7 bases, with 16 bases between. The rearrangement links TRBV27 to TRBJ2-1; D may be TRBD2 (5 bases). This sequence was found in a human donor in good health (CMV status not recorded). Some clones in this sample may be carry-over from other donors' samples. The sample comprised CD8+ T cells from PBMCs. CDR3 sequence reads: CASRGGGWANEQFF. The CDR3 region has the DNA TGTGCCAGCAGAGGAGGTGGTTGGGCGAATGAGCAGTTCTTC.